Below are 27 T cell receptor beta chains sequenced from a single sample in a study of blood T cells in healthy people across ages. The authors ran a second PCR of roughly 6 to 12 cycles using a sample-barcoded 5' primer and a J-beta primer mix. Via MiXCR, TCRdb re-called the 5' RACE reads, giving one row per CDR3 protein. The sample has about 730,000 distinct CDR3 sequences, more than 40% seen once. The sample comprised blood. These TCRs come from a woman in her sixties or seventies in good health.

The chain is built from TRBV20-1 and TRBJ2-6, with no clear D. Per the germline V gene, CDR1 is DFQATT and CDR2 is SNEGSKA (reference sequence). The length of the CDR3 is 15 residues. Deletions cut 0 bases from V and 0 bases from J, with 6 bases between. The CDR3 is CSARDPVSGANVLTF. Written as DNA, the CDR3 is TGCAGTGCTAGAGATCCGGTCTCTGGGGCCAACGTCCTGACTTTC.

The V and J genes are TRBV19 and TRBJ2-1; 8 positions agree with TRBD2. Germline CDR1 reads LNHDA; CDR2 reads SQIVND (reference sequence). V shed 2 bases and J 4 bases; nucleotides not matched to a gene: 13. This CDR3 contains 18 residues. The chain's CDR3 is CASSILAGRRVGYNEQFF. The CDR3 coding sequence is TGTGCCAGTAGTATACTAGCGGGCCGCCGAGTGGGTTACAATGAGCAGTTCTTC.

The V gene is TRBV10-3, the J gene TRBJ2-1, with 11 bases fitting TRBD1. Germline loops: CDR1 ENHRY, CDR2 SYGVKD. Trimming at V came to 7 bases and at J to 8 bases, leaving 7 bases not matched to a gene. CDR3 length: 14 residues. Here the CDR3 reads CAITRDRGKDEQFF. CDR3 bases: TGTGCCATCACCAGGGACAGGGGGAAGGATGAGCAGTTCTTC.

The J gene is TRBJ2-1, the V gene TRBV11-3, with 7 nucleotides matching TRBD2. V gave up 6 bases and J gave up 6 bases; unmatched junction bases: 8. The CDR3 length is 14 residues. The germline gives CDR1 SGHNT, CDR2 YENEEA. CDR3 nucleotides: TGTGCCAGCAGTTCGGGAGGCGATTTCAATGAGCAGTTCTTC. Protein: CASSSGGDFNEQFF.

This clonotype was observed a handful of times. The genes are TRBV5-6 and TRBJ2-5; D is uncertain. This CDR3 spans 14 amino acids. Germline CDR1 and CDR2: SGHDT and YYEEEE. Deletions cut 4 bases from V and 5 bases from J, with 15 bases between. The CDR3 coding sequence is TGTGCCAGCAGCCCCTACGCGGTCTGGGAGACCCAGTACTTC. Its translation is CASSPYAVWETQYF.

V is TRBV3-1 and J is TRBJ2-3; TRBD2 matches at 8 bases. V lost 4 bases to trimming and J lost 5 bases; unmatched junction nucleotides: 8. This CDR3 contains 15 residues. Germline-derived CDR1 and CDR2 are LGHDT and YNNKEL (reference sequence). CDR3 nucleotide sequence: TGTGCCAGCAGCCTCATGGCTAGCGGGCAAGATACGCAGTATTTT. It yields the protein CASSLMASGQDTQYF.

V and J are TRBV11-3 and TRBJ2-1, with TRBD1 as a possible D gene (6 bases). V gave up 5 bases and J gave up 6 bases, with 17 bases separating them. The CDR3 is 15 amino acids. From germline, CDR1 is SGHNT and CDR2 YENEEA. The CDR3 coding sequence is TGTGCCAGCAGCCCCGTGGCAGGGGTTGGCAATGAGCAGTTCTTC. This translates into CASSPVAGVGNEQFF.

The V gene is TRBV7-8, the J gene TRBJ2-3; D unclear. Trimming took off 5 bases at V and 1 base at J, with 13 bases between the two ends. Germline values: CDR1 SGHVS, CDR2 FQNEAQ. There are 15 residues in the CDR3. The CDR3 is CASSVGSLGTDTQYF. In DNA form, the CDR3 reads TGTGCCAGCAGCGTGGGGTCCCTGGGCACAGATACGCAGTATTTT.

The V gene is TRBV5-1, the J gene TRBJ1-4; 9 bases align to TRBD1. Germline CDR1 reads SGHRS; CDR2 reads YFSETQ. The CDR3 sequence is 15 residues long. V lost 0 bases to trimming and J lost 7 bases; unmatched junction nucleotides: 4. CDR3 sequence (DNA): TGCGCCAGCAGCTTGGATGGACAGGGGCCTGAAAAACTGTTTTTT. It codes for CASSLDGQGPEKLFF.

The V gene is TRBV9, the J gene TRBJ2-1; perhaps TRBD2 as D (6 bases). The V and J ends lost 0 bases and 9 bases respectively, with 13 bases between them. Germline V gives CDR1 SGDLS, CDR2 YYNGEE. The CDR3 consists of 14 residues. CDR3 DNA sequence: TGTGCCAGCAGCGTAGTCGGGTCCGGGAGTGAGCAGTTCTTC. It is translated as CASSVVGSGSEQFF.

This clonotype was seen only a few times. The genes are TRBV7-2 and TRBJ2-5, with D possibly TRBD2 on 6 matching bases. The CDR3 totals 18 residues. V lost 0 bases and J 4 bases, leaving 21 bases between the germline ends. Germline CDR1 reads SGHTA; CDR2 reads FQGNSA. DNA of the CDR3: TGTGCCAGCAGCTTAGCGCAGAGTACGGGAGTGCAACTAGAGACCCAGTACTTC. Translation gives CASSLAQSTGVQLETQYF.

This CDR3 reads CASSLDQLAGANEQYF. CDR3 nucleotide sequence: TGTGCCAGCAGCTTAGATCAACTAGCGGGAGCCAACGAGCAGTACTTC. The V call is TRBV11-2, the J call TRBJ2-4; 11 positions match TRBD2. The end of the DNA is better explained by TRBJ2-7, so the J call may be wrong. Germline CDR1 is SGHAT and CDR2 is FQNNGV. CDR3 length equals 16 residues.

This clonotype was recorded a few times. The chain joins TRBV12-3 or TRBV12-4 to TRBJ2-4, with 9 positions matching TRBD1. Germline trimming cut 5 bases from V and 8 bases from J; bases unmatched to any gene: 13. CDR3 length equals 16 residues. CDR3 amino acids: CASSPRGQGRIDIQYF. As DNA, the CDR3 is TGTGCCAGCAGTCCCCGGGGACAGGGACGAATAGACATTCAGTACTTC.

This clonotype was observed a handful of times. The V and J genes are TRBV7-9 and TRBJ2-3; the D is unclear. Germline lookup yields CDR1 SEHNR and CDR2 FQNEAQ (reference sequence). The CDR3 length is 15 residues. V lost 0 bases and J lost 0, with 7 bases in between. As DNA, the CDR3 is TGTGCCAGCAGCTTAGCTGGGCTCAGCACAGATACGCAGTATTTT. Translated: CASSLAGLSTDTQYF.

The V call is TRBV7-2, the J call TRBJ1-1, with D perhaps matching TRBD1 (5 bases). Per the germline V gene, CDR1 is SGHTA and CDR2 is FQGNSA. The CDR3 length is 14 residues. Trimming pared 5 bases from V and 4 bases from J, leaving 14 bases between. The CDR3 coding sequence is TGTGCCAGCAGCCCCGTGGTGGGGGTCACTGAAGCTTTCTTT. Translating gives CASSPVVGVTEAFF.

The rearrangement links TRBV10-3 to TRBJ2-7, with 7 bases that match TRBD1. The CDR3 runs to 14 residues. With 6 bases clipped from V and 5 bases from J, the junction kept 10 bases outside the gene matches. CDR1 and CDR2 (germline): ENHRY, SYGVKD. This CDR3 is CAIRGTQGSHEQYF. DNA for the CDR3: TGTGCCATCAGGGGGACACAGGGGTCACACGAGCAGTACTTC.

The chain recombines TRBV30 with TRBJ1-2; D ambiguous. Between the trimmed V and J ends, which lost 1 base and 5 bases, there was a span of 8 bases. There are 12 residues in the CDR3. Germline-derived CDR1 and CDR2 are GTSNPN and SVGIG (reference sequence). The CDR3 reads CAWSGDRYGYTF. The CDR3 DNA sequence: TGTGCCTGGAGTGGTGATAGGTATGGCTACACCTTC.

This clonotype was seen ten or more times. The chain employs TRBV18 and TRBJ2-1, with 8 bases identical to TRBD2. V gave up 0 bases and J gave up 15 bases; unmatched junction bases: 10. Germline V gene sequence: CDR1 KGHSH, CDR2 LQKENI. The CDR3 consists of 14 residues. CDR3 DNA: TGTGCCAGCTCACCACCGGATTCCAGCGGGAGTTCGTTCTTC. Its translation: CASSPPDSSGSSFF.

This clonotype was observed a handful of times. This chain connects TRBV7-2 to TRBJ2-1; 9 bases match TRBD2. The CDR3 is made up of 17 amino acids. Germline loops: CDR1 SGHTA, CDR2 FQGNSA. The junction had 13 bases not matched to a gene; V was cut back by 7 bases and J by 3 bases. For the CDR3, the DNA is TGTGCCAGCACCTTTGAATCGAGCGGGGGGCTCTACAATGAGCAGTTCTTC. Protein: CASTFESSGGLYNEQFF.

The chain uses TRBV5-1 and TRBJ2-4, with D unresolved. The J call could be wrong; TRBJ2-7 is a better fit for the DNA end. This CDR3 spans 13 amino acids. CDR1 and CDR2 (germline): SGHRS, YFSETQ. Here the CDR3 reads CASSSVDNYEQYF. Here the CDR3 DNA reads TGCGCCAGCAGCTCGGTAGACAACTACGAGCAGTACTTC.

The V call is TRBV7-3, the J call TRBJ2-2; no clear D. The CDR3 length is 15 residues. Germline loops: CDR1 SGHTA, CDR2 FQGTGA. The ends were cut back, 6 bases at V and 4 bases at J, with 15 bases in the middle. This chain's CDR3 is CASSQAGSLTGELFF. The CDR3, as DNA: TGTGCCAGCAGTCAAGCCGGGTCACTCACCGGGGAGCTGTTTTTT.

The rearrangement links TRBV7-2 to TRBJ1-5; D possibly corresponds to TRBD1 (5 bases). Germline assignment: CDR1 SGHTA and CDR2 FQGNSA. Trimming left V 4 bases short and J 0 bases short, with 10 bases between. The CDR3 is made up of 15 amino acids. CDR3 in DNA: TGTGCCAGCAGCTCAGAAGGGACTAGCAATCAGCCCCAGCATTTT. Protein product: CASSSEGTSNQPQHF. Based on the CDR3 plus reference TRBV7-2 and TRBJ1-5, the full variable domain is GAGVSQSPSNKVTEKGKDVELRCDPISGHTALYWYRQSLGQGLEFLIYFQGNSAPDKSGLPSDRFSAERTGGSVSTLTIQRTQQEDSAVYLCASSSEGTSNQPQHFGDGTRLSIL.

The chain is built from TRBV7-2 and TRBJ2-6, with D tentatively TRBD2 (5 bases). Trimming took off 1 base at V and 2 bases at J, with 9 bases between the two ends. The CDR3 contains 16 residues. The germline gives CDR1 SGHTA, CDR2 FQGNSA. CDR3 sequence: CASSLVPGTGANVLTF. The CDR3 nucleotides are TGTGCCAGCAGCTTAGTCCCGGGAACTGGGGCCAACGTCCTGACTTTC.

The chain links TRBV10-3 to TRBJ2-3; D is unclear. Germline V gene sequence: CDR1 ENHRY, CDR2 SYGVKD. The CDR3 totals 11 residues. V lost 8 bases to trimming and J lost 0 bases, with 3 bases between them. Written as DNA, the CDR3 is TGTGCCATCGCCAGCACAGATACGCAGTATTTT. It codes for CAIASTDTQYF.

This chain links TRBV29-1 with TRBJ2-3; D remains unclear. Per the germline V gene, CDR1 is SQVTM and CDR2 is ANQGSEA. This CDR3 spans 11 amino acids. V was pared by 4 bases and J by 8 bases, with 10 bases between. This CDR3 is CSVAVGLTQYF. The CDR3 DNA reads TGCAGCGTTGCGGTGGGTCTTACGCAGTATTTT.

This clonotype was seen only a few times. V usage is TRBV12-3 or TRBV12-4 and J usage is TRBJ1-4; D possibly corresponds to TRBD1 (6 bases). The CDR3 loop spans 15 amino acids. The V and J ends lost 1 base and 6 bases respectively, with 12 bases between them. The DNA for the CDR3 is TGTGCCAGCAGTTTAGGAAGGGGGACCGATGAAAAACTGTTTTTT. Its protein is CASSLGRGTDEKLFF.

V usage is TRBV13 and J usage is TRBJ2-2, with TRBD1 as a possible D gene (5 bases). Deletions cut 5 bases from V and 5 bases from J, with 12 bases between. Germline V gene sequence: CDR1 PRHDT, CDR2 FYEKMQ (reference sequence). This CDR3 has 14 amino acids. The CDR3 protein is CASSVAPGTGELFF. DNA of the CDR3: TGTGCCAGCAGCGTAGCCCCAGGGACCGGGGAGCTGTTTTTT.